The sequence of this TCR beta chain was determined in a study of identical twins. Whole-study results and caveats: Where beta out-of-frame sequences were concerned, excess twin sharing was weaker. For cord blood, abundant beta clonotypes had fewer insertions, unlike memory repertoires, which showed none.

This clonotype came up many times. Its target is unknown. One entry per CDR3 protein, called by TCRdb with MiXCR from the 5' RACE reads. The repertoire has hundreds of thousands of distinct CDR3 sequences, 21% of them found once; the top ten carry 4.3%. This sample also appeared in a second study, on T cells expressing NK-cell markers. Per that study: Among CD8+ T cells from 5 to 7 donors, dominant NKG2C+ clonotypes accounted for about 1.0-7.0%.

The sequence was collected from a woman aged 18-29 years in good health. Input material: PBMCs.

This CDR3 is CASSYGQARMNTEAFF. The DNA of the CDR3 is TGTGCCAGCAGCTACGGACAGGCTCGCATGAACACTGAAGCTTTCTTT. The chain employs TRBV13 and TRBJ1-1; 7 positions match TRBD1. Germline CDR1 is PRHDT and CDR2 is FYEKMQ (reference sequence). The CDR3 spans 16 residues. V was pared by 4 bases and J by 0 bases, with 8 bases of the junction left unmatched.